These 32 T cell receptor beta chains were all obtained from the same sample, sequenced in a study of shared clonotypes between healthy human individuals. Naive CD8 cells, CD45RO-negative and positively selected for CCR7, excluded terminally differentiated effector memory CD45RA+ cells. Method: immunoSEQ multiplex PCR; TCRdb's copy keeps in-frame clones and lacks some. The sample includes some 1,900,000 clones, roughly 94% seen only once; the top ten take more than 0.95%. Sequenced: naive CD8+ T cells sorted from blood. Receptor source: a man younger than 35 in good health.

The chain couples TRBV9 to TRBJ1-1; 8 bases are a match to TRBD1. The CDR3 contains 16 residues. Germline V gives CDR1 SGDLS, CDR2 YYNGEE. Trimming cost V 0 bases and J 0 bases; bases outside gene matches: 4. CDR3 sequence reads: CASSVERTGLNTEAFF. CDR3 nucleotides: TGTGCCAGCAGCGTAGAGAGGACAGGGTTGAACACTGAAGCTTTCTTT.

The table lists this clone with a count of one. The chain is built from TRBV5-1 and TRBJ2-1; a weak D match, TRBD1 (5 bases). Trimming pared 0 bases from V and 9 bases from J, leaving 7 bases between. The CDR3 totals 12 residues. Germline CDR1 SGHRS, CDR2 YFSETQ. DNA of the CDR3: TGCGCCAGCAGCTTGGGCAGGGTTGAGCAGTTCTTC. Residues: CASSLGRVEQFF.

The V call is TRBV19, the J call TRBJ1-1, with D tentatively TRBD1 (5 bases). The CDR3 extends over 16 amino acids. Germline V gives CDR1 LNHDA, CDR2 SQIVND (reference sequence). Between the trimmed V and J ends, which lost 2 bases and 1 base, there was a span of 14 bases. CDR3: CASSILGVGTNTEAFF. CDR3 DNA: TGTGCCAGTAGTATATTGGGGGTCGGGACGAACACTGAAGCTTTCTTT.

The rearrangement joins TRBV5-8 to TRBJ1-5, with TRBD1 as a possible D gene (6 bases). In germline, CDR1 is SGHTS, CDR2 YDEGEE. The CDR3 totals 16 residues. The germline V and J ends were trimmed by 2 bases and 0 bases, with 12 bases remaining between them. The CDR3 nucleotides are TGTGCCAGCAGCTTCGGGACACCGTATAGCAATCAGCCCCAGCATTTT. Translating it yields CASSFGTPYSNQPQHF.

J is TRBJ2-7 and V is TRBV27; 10 positions agree with TRBD1. The CDR3 spans 15 residues. The V gene end was trimmed by 2 bases and the J gene end by 6 bases; junction bases not matched to a gene: 7. Germline V gene data show CDR1 as MNHEY and CDR2 as SMNVEV (reference sequence). DNA for the CDR3: TGTGCCAGCAGTTTAGATGGGACAGGGGTGACCGAGCAGTACTTC. Translating it yields CASSLDGTGVTEQYF.

This chain connects TRBV15 to TRBJ2-3; D tentatively reads TRBD1 or TRBD2 (5 bases each). Looked up from germline, CDR1 is LNHNV and CDR2 is YYDKDF (reference sequence). Between the trimmed V and J ends, which lost 6 bases and 10 bases, there was a span of 20 bases. This CDR3 is built from 14 residues. This chain's CDR3 is CATRRSRDALAQYF. CDR3 DNA: TGTGCCACCAGGAGGAGCCGGGACGCCCTCGCGCAGTATTTT. The whole variable domain, remainder taken from reference TRBV15 and TRBJ2-3, is DAMVIQNPRYQVTQFGKPVTLSCSQTLNHNVMYWYQQKSSQAPKLLFHYYDKDFNNEADTPDNFQSRRPNTSFCFLDIRSPGLGDTAMYLCATRRSRDALAQYFGPGTRLTVL.

Details on this clone: This sample includes further DNA sequences coding for the same CDR3. This chain links TRBV29-1 with TRBJ1-5; D is ambiguous. V dropped 4 bases and J dropped 7 bases, with 11 bases sitting between them. Germline assignment: CDR1 SQVTM and CDR2 ANQGSEA. The CDR3 runs 12 residues. The chain's CDR3 is CSVAVGGQPQHF. CDR3 bases: TGCAGCGTTGCAGTGGGCGGGCAGCCCCAGCATTTT.

This chain joins TRBV30 and TRBJ2-1; 10 bases align to TRBD2. V lost 2 bases and J lost 8; bases outside the gene matches: 6. The CDR3 consists of 14 residues. Germline CDR1 GTSNPN, CDR2 SVGIG (reference sequence). The CDR3 DNA reads as TGTGCCTGGAGTAAGGGACTAGCGAGCCATGAGCAGTTCTTC. Translation gives CAWSKGLASHEQFF.

This chain connects TRBV27 to TRBJ2-7, with D tentatively TRBD2 (7 bases). Deletions cut 2 bases from V and 5 bases from J, with 16 bases between. The CDR3 extends over 15 amino acids. Germline CDR1 and CDR2: MNHEY and SMNVEV (reference sequence). This chain's CDR3 is CASSLALAGANEQYF. In nucleotides, the CDR3 is TGTGCCAGCAGTTTAGCCCTCGCGGGGGCCAACGAGCAGTACTTC.

The V call is TRBV7-8, the J call TRBJ1-1, with D tentatively TRBD1 (6 bases). V gave up 3 bases and J gave up 6 bases, with 17 bases separating them. The CDR3 sequence is 15 residues long. Looked up from germline, CDR1 is SGHVS and CDR2 is FQNEAQ. The CDR3 loop reads CASSFTQGEAAEAFF. The CDR3 nucleotides are TGTGCCAGCAGCTTTACACAGGGTGAGGCAGCTGAAGCTTTCTTT.

The chain has TRBV6-1 and TRBJ2-2; D not resolved. Germline values: CDR1 MNHNS, CDR2 SASEGT. V was shortened by 2 bases and J by 2 bases, with 9 bases between the two germline ends. The CDR3 is 15 residues long. CDR3 coding DNA: TGTGCCAGCAGTGAAAGGCAGAGAAACACCGGGGAGCTGTTTTTT. This translates into CASSERQRNTGELFF.

This chain uses TRBV11-2 with TRBJ2-3; maybe TRBD2 (5 bases). The CDR3 covers 14 residues. The germline V and J ends were trimmed by 1 base and 5 bases, with 10 bases remaining between them. The germline V gene encodes CDR1 SGHAT and CDR2 FQNNGV. CDR3 nucleotides: TGTGCCAGCAGCTTAGGGGTAGGAGGAGATACGCAGTATTTT. It encodes CASSLGVGGDTQYF.

The CDR3 nucleotides read TGTGCCAGCAGTGAAGAGGCGTACGCCTATGGCTACACCTTC. Its translation: CASSEEAYAYGYTF. The chain recombines TRBV6-1 with TRBJ1-2; D unresolved. This CDR3 contains 14 residues. Germline V gene data show CDR1 as MNHNS and CDR2 as SASEGT. Between the trimmed V and J ends, which lost 1 base and 4 bases, there was a span of 10 bases.

This chain links TRBV11-3 with TRBJ2-3; no firm D call. The germline V and J ends were trimmed by 1 base and 4 bases, with 3 bases remaining between them. The CDR3 is 12 residues long. In germline, CDR1 is SGHNT, CDR2 YENEEA. The CDR3 is CASSLVPDTQYF. The CDR3 DNA follows: TGTGCCAGCAGCTTAGTTCCAGATACGCAGTATTTT.

This clone was seen only once. The chain uses TRBV9 and TRBJ2-2; maybe TRBD1 (6 bases). V was trimmed by 2 bases and J by 5 bases, leaving 10 bases between them. Looked up from germline, CDR1 is SGDLS and CDR2 is YYNGEE. CDR3 length equals 14 residues. The CDR3 DNA sequence: TGTGCCAGCAGCGTTCTGGGGGCAACCGGGGAGCTGTTTTTT. Encoded protein: CASSVLGATGELFF.

V and J are TRBV6-5 and TRBJ1-4; possibly TRBD1 for D (6 bases). The CDR3 extends over 15 amino acids. V was cut by 5 bases and J by 7 bases, with 17 bases left in between. Germline lookup yields CDR1 MNHEY and CDR2 SVGAGI. The CDR3 DNA sequence: TGTGCCAGCAGTGGAGGGGGGGTGGGTATTGAAAAACTGTTTTTT. Its translation is CASSGGGVGIEKLFF.

V usage is TRBV7-9 and J usage is TRBJ2-7; 8 positions match TRBD2. CDR3 length equals 15 residues. Germline V gene sequence: CDR1 SEHNR, CDR2 FQNEAQ (reference sequence). V trimming: 4 bases; J trimming: 4 bases; junction bases outside the gene matches: 9. In DNA, the CDR3 is TGTGCCAGCAGCTCGAGCGGGGGCCGTCGGTACGAGCAGTACTTC. Protein sequence: CASSSSGGRRYEQYF.

V and J are TRBV5-4 and TRBJ2-7, with a weak D call TRBD2 (5 bases). The CDR3 spans 12 residues. The germline gives CDR1 SGHNT, CDR2 YYREEE (reference sequence). Trimming took 4 bases from V and 4 from J, leaving 9 bases between them. The CDR3 DNA reads TGTGCCAGCAGCAACGGACTTTACGAGCAGTACTTC. It translates to CASSNGLYEQYF.

V and J are TRBV7-9 and TRBJ1-6; D is possibly TRBD1 (5 bases). The CDR3 has 18 amino acids. The ends were cut back, 2 bases at V and 5 bases at J, with 19 bases in the middle. Per germline, CDR1 SEHNR and CDR2 FQNEAQ (reference sequence). In DNA, the CDR3 is TGTGCCAGCAGCTTATCGGGGCTTCAGGGACCGAATAATTCACCCCTCCACTTT. It codes for CASSLSGLQGPNNSPLHF.

This rearrangement joins TRBV9 to TRBJ2-1; no reliable D call. Germline V CDR1 and CDR2: SGDLS, YYNGEE. Trimming left V 8 bases short and J 6 bases short, with 12 bases between. This CDR3 region has 12 residues. The DNA for the CDR3 is TGTGCCAGTCTCCCGGGTTTCAATGAGCAGTTCTTC. Its translation is CASLPGFNEQFF. The full variable domain, completed using reference TRBV9 and TRBJ2-1, is DSGVTQTPKHLITATGQRVTLRCSPRSGDLSVYWYQQSLDQGLQFLIQYYNGEERAKGNILERFSAQQFPDLHSELNLSSLELGDSALYFCASLPGFNEQFFGPGTRLTVL.

The chain joins TRBV15 to TRBJ2-1, with TRBD2 identical over 7 bases. V was clipped by 4 bases and J by 4 bases; unmatched bases: 7. The CDR3 loop spans 15 amino acids. Germline V gene lookup returns CDR1 LNHNV and CDR2 YYDKDF (reference sequence). The CDR3 sequence: CATSIGLAAYNEQFF. The CDR3 DNA reads as TGTGCCACCAGCATCGGGCTAGCGGCGTACAATGAGCAGTTCTTC.

This sequence joins TRBV27 and TRBJ2-4, with a tentative D call TRBD2 (5 bases). Germline-derived CDR1 and CDR2 are MNHEY and SMNVEV (reference sequence). Between the trimmed V and J ends, which lost 6 bases and 6 bases, there was a span of 15 bases. The CDR3 consists of 14 residues. CDR3 nucleotide sequence: TGTGCCAGCAGCCCCCTAGCAGGTTTAAACATTCAGTACTTC. Translation gives CASSPLAGLNIQYF.

This chain joins TRBV4-1 and TRBJ1-2; maybe TRBD1 (6 bases). Between the trimmed V and J ends, which lost 1 base and 8 bases, there was a span of 17 bases. CDR1 is MGHRA, CDR2 YSYEKL, per germline. The CDR3 contains 15 residues. This CDR3 reads CASSQGVQGLGGYTF. The DNA for the CDR3 is TGCGCCAGCAGCCAAGGCGTTCAGGGGTTAGGGGGCTACACCTTC.

The rearrangement uses TRBV9 and TRBJ2-2, with 7 bases aligning to TRBD2. Germline V lookup: CDR1 SGDLS, CDR2 YYNGEE. J was trimmed by 1 base and V by 0 bases; bases with no gene match: 3. The CDR3 spans 16 residues. CDR3 DNA: TGTGCCAGCAGCGTAGGGGGCGGGAGGAACACCGGGGAGCTGTTTTTT. This codes for CASSVGGGRNTGELFF.

This rearrangement joins TRBV4-3 to TRBJ2-1; 7 positions match TRBD2. Germline CDR1 is LGHNA and CDR2 is YSLEER. V lost 8 bases, J lost 0 bases, and 7 bases stayed unmatched. CDR3 length: 15 residues. CDR3 region: CASGSSGGSYNEQFF. DNA of the CDR3: TGCGCCAGCGGATCTAGCGGAGGCTCCTACAATGAGCAGTTCTTC.

Of note for this clone: Other DNA sequences in this specimen translate into the identical CDR3. The chain employs TRBV4-1 and TRBJ1-2, with unresolved D. Germline CDR1 reads MGHRA; CDR2 reads YSYEKL. This CDR3 region has 12 residues. V was clipped by 1 base and J by 2 bases, with 2 bases between them. Written as DNA, the CDR3 is TGCGCCAGCAGCCAAGGGAACTATGGCTACACCTTC. Its translation: CASSQGNYGYTF.

The V call is TRBV28, the J call TRBJ1-5, with D unclear. CDR3 size: 14 residues. Germline CDR1 is MDHEN and CDR2 is SYDVKM. V lost 3 bases and J lost 1, with 7 bases in between. This CDR3 reads CASSFRRSNQPQHF. The CDR3 bases are TGTGCCAGCAGTTTCCGGCGAAGCAATCAGCCCCAGCATTTT. Complete variable domain (other parts from reference TRBV28 and TRBJ1-5): DVKVTQSSRYLVKRTGEKVFLECVQDMDHENMFWYRQDPGLGLRLIYFSYDVKMKEKGDIPEGYSVSREKKERFSLILESASTNQTSMYLCASSFRRSNQPQHFGDGTRLSIL.

The chain couples TRBV27 to TRBJ2-7, with D possibly TRBD1 on 7 matching bases. The CDR3 runs to 12 residues. CDR1 and CDR2 from the germline V gene are MNHEY and SMNVEV (reference sequence). The V gene lost 7 bases and the J gene lost 7 bases, with 14 bases spanning the gap. DNA for the CDR3: TGTGCCAGCAAGGGGCAGGGGGGTGAGCAGTACTTC. Translation gives CASKGQGGEQYF.

J is TRBJ2-3 and V is TRBV4-1, with TRBD2 matching 10 bases. CDR3 length equals 17 residues. CDR1 MGHRA and CDR2 YSYEKL come from the germline V gene. The V and J ends lost 0 bases and 6 bases, in that order; junction bases with no gene match: 9. The CDR3 coding sequence is TGCGCCAGCAGCCAAGATCTAGCGGGGGCCCTAACGGATACGCAGTATTTT. Protein sequence: CASSQDLAGALTDTQYF.

The J gene is TRBJ1-5, the V gene TRBV4-1, with D possibly matching TRBD1 (6 bases). This CDR3 is built from 14 residues. The germline CDR1 and CDR2 sequences are MGHRA and YSYEKL. V was trimmed by 0 bases and J by 6 bases, leaving 9 bases between them. In DNA, the CDR3 is TGCGCCAGCAGCCAAGAACGAGGGGGTCAGCCCCAGCATTTT. Encoded protein: CASSQERGGQPQHF.

The chain employs TRBV2 and TRBJ2-2; 12 nucleotides agree with TRBD2. CDR3 length: 18 amino acids. Trimming removed 2 bases from V and 3 bases from J; junction bases left unmatched: 7. The germline CDR1 and CDR2 sequences are SNHLY and FYNNEI. The CDR3 spells CASSERLAGAGDTGELFF. CDR3 DNA: TGTGCCAGCAGTGAACGACTAGCGGGAGCGGGCGACACCGGGGAGCTGTTTTTT.

With respect to this clone: The same CDR3 is also encoded by other DNA sequences in this sample. Written as DNA, the CDR3 is TGTGCCAGCAGCGTAGGTAACACAGATACGCAGTATTTT. This codes for CASSVGNTDTQYF. This sequence joins TRBV9 and TRBJ2-3; D ambiguous. CDR3 length equals 13 residues. V lost 0 bases, J lost 2 bases, and 4 bases lay in between. Germline V gene sequence: CDR1 SGDLS, CDR2 YYNGEE. The complete variable domain, with remaining parts taken from reference TRBV9 and TRBJ2-3, reads DSGVTQTPKHLITATGQRVTLRCSPRSGDLSVYWYQQSLDQGLQFLIQYYNGEERAKGNILERFSAQQFPDLHSELNLSSLELGDSALYFCASSVGNTDTQYFGPGTRLTVL.